This TCR beta chain is from a study of identifying expanded T cells in peripheral blood (dated by TCRdb to 2018 to 2020). About the full investigation: Technical replicates were generated by sequencing separate aliquots of the same genomic DNA pool, with four replicates compared pairwise. What the research found in general, with its limitations: About 1.1 differentially abundant clones were flagged by the binomial model between technical replicates, whereas about 17 and 20 were flagged over roughly two weeks and four weeks, respectively. The authors expected that biological variance in healthy repertoires might rise further over much longer intervals, such as months to years. For all healthy donors, the variance in clone template counts between approximately 2-week samples rose significantly as total template count increased. The beta-binomial model significantly reduced the number of clones called differentially abundant and the false-positive rate across all healthy-donor time intervals.

On this clone: Its antigen remains unidentified. Per-nucleotide qualities are absent, and no much larger clonotype sits a single base away.

CDR1 and CDR2, looked up from the germline V gene (reference sequence), are MNHEY and SMNVEV. V lost 5 bases and J lost 7 bases; the stretch between them is 23 bases long. The CDR3, from cysteine to phenylalanine, totals 16 residues. Just the 48-base CDR3 DNA is kept, in frame starting at base 1. No immune events, such as infections, were documented for the healthy donors during the collection period. Blood repertoires from healthy donors were used as a training cohort for calibrating time-dependent variance in a beta-binomial model of differential abundance of T-cell clones. The training cohort comprised about ten healthy donors, 3 female and 7 male. On average the donors were approximately 43 years old, and their ages spanned roughly 29 to 70 years. Obtained from a commercial supplier, whole blood was collected from each healthy donor at three time points set about two weeks apart. For immunosequencing, genomic DNA was extracted from unsorted whole blood.

The immunoSEQ Assay, which relies on bias-controlled multiplex PCR amplification of genomic DNA, was used to profile TCRbeta CDR3 regions. For the original study's pipeline: To quantify the absolute abundance of each unique TCRbeta CDR3 region, the sequences were collapsed and filtered. Two models were used to test differential abundance: a binomial model (Fisher-equivalent) and a beta-binomial model that adds time-dependent variance fitted from healthy donors. Clones with fewer than 5 combined templates were removed, and differential abundance was called for clones with a Benjamini-Hochberg FDR below 0.01. Beta-binomial variance was modeled as a function of total template count across the two samples using the form v = (b*log(k)+a)^2. TCRdb limited this immuneACCESS table to in-frame rearrangements with V and J called. A share of clones is missing; checked studies link under half to unresolved V genes, and the rest is unexplained. Clone size and V and J calls were adopted from that table, with D and trimming inferred from the DNA. This sample holds about 94,000 clones; over 75% were observed only once. The ten largest make up approximately 5.3% of the sample.

What was sequenced was blood. Recombination linked TRBV27 to TRBJ1-1, with no confident D gene call. The TCR sequence derives from a person between 18 and 75 years old in good health. The CDR3 here reads CASSLKELRSHHEAFF. The bases are TGTGCCAGCAGTCTGAAAGAGTTGCGTTCCCACCATGAAGCTTTCTTT.